The TCR beta chain described here comes from a study of blood T cell repertoires in COVID-19. Study at large: Material from acute and convalescent COVID-19 was sourced from the United States, Italy and Spain. The analysed material was cDNA or gDNA that came from T cells, B-cell-depleted T cells, or PBMCs.

Per the authors' pipeline: Researchers report that nucleated cell counts were estimated from reference gene primer amplification. Measured with immunoSEQ multiplex PCR; TCRdb has only the in-frame clones, and not every one. That table furnishes V, J and clone size, whereas the DNA furnished D and trimming. The sample yields about 75,000 clones, approximately 90% seen once. V was pared by 4 bases and J by 1 base, with 13 bases of the junction left unmatched. The CDR3 loop spans 18 amino acids. Per the germline V gene, CDR1 is SGHRS and CDR2 is YFSETQ. The TCR originated in a human donor in a cohort sampled during active COVID-19. The specimen sequenced was peripheral blood. This sequence joins TRBV5-1 and TRBJ1-2; TRBD1 agrees at 10 bases. The CDR3: CASSPGVPGQGFNYGYTF. CDR3 nucleotide sequence: TGCGCCAGCAGCCCAGGAGTACCGGGACAGGGGTTTAACTATGGCTACACCTTC. Complete variable domain (other parts from reference TRBV5-1 and TRBJ1-2): KAGVTQTPRYLIKTRGQQVTLSCSPISGHRSVSWYQQTPGQGLQFLFEYFSETQRNKGNFPGRFSGRQFSNSRSEMNVSTLELGDSALYLCASSPGVPGQGFNYGYTFGSGTRLTVV.